This T cell receptor beta chain was found in a study of CD8+CD57+ T cells in acquired aplastic anemia. At the level of the study: Sorted CD4+ and CD8+ cell DNA averaged about 3 ug. Healthy donor CD4+ cell samples had a mean of about 10.8 million reads. Findings and limits, study-wide: In common between the patients and the controls were around 29 CD8+ CDR3 sequences. Patients and controls had CD8+ Simpson's diversity values that were not significantly distinct.

Germline V gives CDR1 DFQATT, CDR2 SNEGSKA (reference sequence). J lost 6 bases, V lost 1 base, and 10 bases had no gene match. The CDR3 covers 17 residues. Genomic DNA constituted the template upon which TCR beta VDJ and CDR3 profiling was performed. MiXCR, applied by TCRdb to the reads, yields one record per CDR3 protein. The sample lists 150,000 to 200,000 distinct CDR3 sequences, around 40% occurring once. This clonotype occurred a few times. What it recognizes is unknown. The clonotype comes from a human donor in good health. The sequencing input was sorted CD4+, CD8+, or CD8+CD57+ T cells (not recorded which) from PBMCs. The chain has TRBV20-1 and TRBJ2-1; TRBD2 aligns across 12 bases. The CDR3 DNA reads TGCAGTGCTAGAGGCCTAGCGGGGGGGCGATCTATCAATGAGCAGTTCTTC. It encodes CSARGLAGGRSINEQFF.